The subject of this entry is one TCR beta chain. The sample comes from a study of blood T cell repertoires in COVID-19. Study information: Samples taken during acute and convalescent COVID-19 were collected in the United States, Italy and Spain.

In the study's own analysis: Estimation of nucleated cell counts relied on the amplification of reference gene primers. This table comes from immunoSEQ multiplex PCR, and its TCRdb copy is limited to in-frame clones, with some not included. V and J calls and clone size are copied from that table; D and trimming were computed from the DNA. The sample holds around 230,000 clones, around four fifths seen once. Germline V gives CDR1 PRHDT, CDR2 FYEKMQ (reference sequence). The CDR3 is made up of 15 amino acids. V was pared by 3 bases and J by 0 bases, with 11 bases between. The TCR sequence derives from a man aged 35 to 55 who had recovered from COVID-19. The V and J genes are TRBV13 and TRBJ1-1; a possible D gene is TRBD1 (6 bases). The material sequenced was PBMCs or T cells enriched from blood (not recorded which). Here the CDR3 DNA reads TGTGCCAGCAGCTTCGACAGGAGTCTGAACACTGAAGCTTTCTTT. It codes for CASSFDRSLNTEAFF.